This T cell receptor (beta chain) was found in a study of cytomegalovirus exposure and HLA in healthy donors. Across the whole study: Sequencing of 150 million to 200 million T cells in an earlier analysis found roughly 120 million unique TCR beta sequences. Study results and limitations: While the bulk of TCR sequences proved rare, some public TCRs turned up in many donors. One later analysis reportedly identified an Asian-associated ancestry cluster that showed fewer N-insertions than the approximately 700-donor mean.

Regarding this clone: No antigen is known for it.

This CDR3 spans 16 amino acids. Trimming removed 1 base from V and 4 bases from J, with 17 bases in between. Germline values: CDR1 LNHNV, CDR2 YYDKDF (reference sequence). This PCR relied on a set of 60 Vbeta primers and 13 Jbeta primers. The data were produced by immunoSEQ multiplex PCR, yet TCRdb's version contains in-frame clones alone and is incomplete. Of over 150,000 clones listed, 84% were seen once; the top ten hold 0.38%. This TCR came from a boy younger than 10 in good health and CMV-seronegative. Sequences were obtained from PBMCs. The chain has TRBV15 and TRBJ2-7, with D perhaps TRBD1 (6 bases). The CDR3 reads CATSRGTGTPQYEQYF. The DNA of the CDR3 is TGTGCCACCAGCAGAGGTACTGGGACACCCCAATACGAGCAGTACTTC.